This TCR beta chain comes out of a study of blood T cell repertoires in COVID-19. At the level of the study: Sites in the United States, Italy and Spain provided acute and convalescent COVID-19 samples. The cDNA or gDNA used as material had been derived from T cells, B-cell-depleted T cells, or PBMCs.

Trimming cost V 5 bases and J 4 bases; bases outside gene matches: 10. CDR1 and CDR2 from the germline V gene are SGHVS and FNYEAQ. CDR3 size: 15 residues. In the original analysis: Estimation of nucleated cell counts was performed using reference gene primer amplification. The repertoire was sequenced with immunoSEQ multiplex PCR; TCRdb's copy has only in-frame clones and lacks some. That table gives V, J and clone size, and the DNA gave D and trimming. The repertoire includes 230,000 or so clones, around 84% of them detected once, and approximately 2% sits in the top ten. This clone was recorded only once.

The source material was peripheral blood. This chain uses TRBV7-6 with TRBJ2-7; TRBD2 agrees at 8 bases. This clonotype was obtained from a man aged 35 to 55 who had recovered from COVID-19. CDR3 in amino acids: CASSTGTRAGYEQYF. The DNA of the CDR3 is TGTGCCAGCAGCACCGGGACTAGAGCGGGATACGAGCAGTACTTC.